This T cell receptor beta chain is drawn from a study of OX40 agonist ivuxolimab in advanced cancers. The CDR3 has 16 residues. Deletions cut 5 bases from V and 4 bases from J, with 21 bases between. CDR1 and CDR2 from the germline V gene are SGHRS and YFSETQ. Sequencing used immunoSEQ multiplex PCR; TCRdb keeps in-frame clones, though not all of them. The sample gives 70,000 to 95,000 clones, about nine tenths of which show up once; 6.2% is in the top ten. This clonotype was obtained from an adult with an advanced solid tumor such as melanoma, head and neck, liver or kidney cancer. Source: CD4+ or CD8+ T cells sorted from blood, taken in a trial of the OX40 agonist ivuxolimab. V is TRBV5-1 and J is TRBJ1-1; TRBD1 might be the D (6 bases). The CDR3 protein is CASSPLGGGLGTEAFF. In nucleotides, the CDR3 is TGCGCCAGCAGTCCCTTGGGGGGGGGCCTTGGCACTGAAGCTTTCTTT.